The clone carrying this TCR beta chain appeared a few times. Antigen specificity is unknown. This entry is derived from a study of chemoradiotherapy in HPV16-positive cancers. Study context: A couple of HPV16-positive patients' cells yielded candidate HPV-specific clones and common motifs.

Notes on the study in general: Candidate HPV-specific clones and E7-related TCR motifs grew in tumor during treatment. The functional HPV-specific definition rests on just a couple of HPV16-positive patients.

Profiling relied on immunoSEQ multiplex PCR, and the TCRdb table lists in-frame clones only, not all of them. This sample carries 3,500 to 5,000 clones, about 78% of them seen once, and the ten largest clones take 11%. This CDR3 region has 15 residues. The junction had 12 bases not matched to a gene; V was cut back by 6 bases and J by 4 bases. Germline lookup yields CDR1 SGHDT and CDR2 YYEEEE. This TCR was sampled from a human donor with HPV-associated anogenital cancer. The rearrangement uses TRBV5-6 and TRBJ1-2; 7 bases align to TRBD1. The sample in question was tumor tissue, obtained from a patient who underwent chemoradiotherapy. The CDR3 DNA is TGTGCCAGCACCATAAGGACAGGCCTTGTCTATGGCTACACCTTC. It is translated as CASTIRTGLVYGYTF.